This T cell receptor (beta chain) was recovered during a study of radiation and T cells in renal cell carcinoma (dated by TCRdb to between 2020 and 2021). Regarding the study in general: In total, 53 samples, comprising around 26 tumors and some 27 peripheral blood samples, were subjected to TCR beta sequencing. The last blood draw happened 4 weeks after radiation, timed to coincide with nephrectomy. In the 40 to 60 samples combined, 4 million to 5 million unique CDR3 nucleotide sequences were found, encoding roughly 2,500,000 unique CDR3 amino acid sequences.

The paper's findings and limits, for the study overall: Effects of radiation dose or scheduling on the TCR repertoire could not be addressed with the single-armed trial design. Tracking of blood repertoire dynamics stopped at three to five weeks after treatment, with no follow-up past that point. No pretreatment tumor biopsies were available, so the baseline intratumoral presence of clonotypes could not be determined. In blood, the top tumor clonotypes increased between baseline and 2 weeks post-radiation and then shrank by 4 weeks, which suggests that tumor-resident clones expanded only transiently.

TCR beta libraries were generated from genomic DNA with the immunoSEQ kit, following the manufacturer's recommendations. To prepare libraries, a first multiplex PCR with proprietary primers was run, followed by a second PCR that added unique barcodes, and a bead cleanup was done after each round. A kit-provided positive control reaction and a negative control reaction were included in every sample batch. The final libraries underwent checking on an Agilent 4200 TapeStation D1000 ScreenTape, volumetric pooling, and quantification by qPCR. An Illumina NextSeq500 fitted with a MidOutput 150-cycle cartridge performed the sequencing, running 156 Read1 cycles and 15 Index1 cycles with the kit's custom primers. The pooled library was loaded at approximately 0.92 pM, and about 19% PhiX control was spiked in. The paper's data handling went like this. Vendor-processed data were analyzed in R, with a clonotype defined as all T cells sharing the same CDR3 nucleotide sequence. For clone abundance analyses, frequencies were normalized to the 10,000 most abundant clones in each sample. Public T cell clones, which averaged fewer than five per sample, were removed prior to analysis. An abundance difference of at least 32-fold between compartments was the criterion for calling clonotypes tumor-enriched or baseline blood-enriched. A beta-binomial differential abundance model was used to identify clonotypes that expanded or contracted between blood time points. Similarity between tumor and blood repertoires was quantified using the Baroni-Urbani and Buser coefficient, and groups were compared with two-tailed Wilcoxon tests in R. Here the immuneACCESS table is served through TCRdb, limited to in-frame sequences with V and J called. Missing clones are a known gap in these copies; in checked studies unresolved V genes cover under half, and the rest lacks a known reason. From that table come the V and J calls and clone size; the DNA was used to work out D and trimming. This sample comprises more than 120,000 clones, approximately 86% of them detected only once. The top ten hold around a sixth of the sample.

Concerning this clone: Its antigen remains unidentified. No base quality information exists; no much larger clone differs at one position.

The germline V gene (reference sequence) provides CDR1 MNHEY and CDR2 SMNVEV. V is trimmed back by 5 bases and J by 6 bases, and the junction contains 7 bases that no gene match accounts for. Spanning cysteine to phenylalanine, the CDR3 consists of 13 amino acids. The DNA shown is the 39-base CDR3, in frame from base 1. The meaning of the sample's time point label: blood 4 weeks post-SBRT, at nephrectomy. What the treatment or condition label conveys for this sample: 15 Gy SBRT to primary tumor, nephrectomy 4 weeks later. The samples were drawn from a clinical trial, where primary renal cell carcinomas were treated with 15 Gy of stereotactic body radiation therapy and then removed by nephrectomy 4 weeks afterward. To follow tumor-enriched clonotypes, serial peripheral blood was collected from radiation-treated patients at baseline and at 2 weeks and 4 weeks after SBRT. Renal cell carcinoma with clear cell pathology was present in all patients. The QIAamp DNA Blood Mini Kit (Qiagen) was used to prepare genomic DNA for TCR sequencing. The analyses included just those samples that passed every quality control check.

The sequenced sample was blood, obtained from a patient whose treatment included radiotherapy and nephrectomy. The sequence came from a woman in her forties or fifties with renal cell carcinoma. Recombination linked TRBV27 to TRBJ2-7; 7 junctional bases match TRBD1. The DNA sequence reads TGTGCCAGCAGTACGACAGGGTCTATCGAGCAGTACTTC. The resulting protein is CASSTTGSIEQYF.